A single sample gave rise to the 20 T cell receptor beta chains below, sequenced in a study of blood T cell repertoires in COVID-19. Assay: immunoSEQ multiplex PCR; the TCRdb copy retains only in-frame clones and omits some. The sample shows about 410,000 clones, around 91% of them seen only once. The sequenced material came from peripheral blood. The receptors here all came from a woman between 40 and 55 years old with COVID-19, enrolled during active disease.

The rearrangement uses TRBV6-5 and TRBJ1-5, with unresolved D. CDR3 length: 15 residues. V was cut by 0 bases and J by 6 bases, with 12 bases left in between. Germline V CDR1 and CDR2: MNHEY, SVGAGI. In DNA form, the CDR3 reads TGTGCCAGCAGTTACTCTGAGCCCCCGGGTCAGCCCCAGCATTTT. Residues: CASSYSEPPGQPQHF.

This clone was detected only once. In nucleotides, the CDR3 is TGTGCCAGCCTAGGAAACACCATATATTTT. Translating it yields CASLGNTIYF. This chain joins TRBV28 and TRBJ1-3, with D unclear. V was pared by 8 bases and J by 4 bases, with 3 bases between. CDR3 length equals 10 residues. Looked up from germline, CDR1 is MDHEN and CDR2 is SYDVKM.

The CDR3 is CASSFRGTGVLLWGYTF. As DNA, the CDR3 is TGTGCCAGCAGTTTTAGGGGGACAGGGGTTCTTCTATGGGGCTACACCTTC. The rearrangement links TRBV27 to TRBJ1-2; TRBD1 aligns across 10 bases. There are 17 residues in the CDR3. Germline V lookup: CDR1 MNHEY, CDR2 SMNVEV (reference sequence). The J segment lost 8 bases and the V segment lost 3 bases, leaving 15 bases of the junction unmatched.

This CDR3 is CATSDLAANGYTF. CDR3 bases: TGTGCCACCAGTGATTTAGCAGCGAATGGCTACACCTTC. This chain connects TRBV24-1 to TRBJ1-2; D is unresolved. V gave up 1 base and J gave up 6 bases, with 8 bases separating them. In germline, CDR1 is KGHDR, CDR2 SFDVKD. This CDR3 has 13 residues.

The chain recombines TRBV5-4 with TRBJ2-5, with D maybe TRBD1 (5 bases). CDR3 size: 14 residues. Trimming took off 1 base at V and 1 base at J, with 8 bases between the two ends. Germline CDR1 SGHNT, CDR2 YYREEE (reference sequence). The CDR3 nucleotides are TGTGCCAGCAGCTTGCCCAGGGCCCAAGAGACCCAGTACTTC. Encoded protein: CASSLPRAQETQYF.

V is TRBV6-2 or TRBV6-3 and J is TRBJ2-3; D gene ambiguous. V was pared by 6 bases and J by 6 bases, with 10 bases between. Germline CDR1 and CDR2: MNHEY and SVGEGT. This CDR3 has 12 residues. The CDR3 here is CASSPPEDTQYF. In DNA form, the CDR3 reads TGTGCCAGCAGCCCCCCCGAGGATACGCAGTATTTT.

Turning to this clone: A far more abundant clone sits one base away, making this likely a read error. V and J are TRBV9 and TRBJ1-1; D ambiguous. Trimming removed 7 bases from V and 1 base from J, with 11 bases in between. The CDR3 spans 13 residues. CDR1 is SGDLS and CDR2 is YYNGEE in the germline V gene. CDR3 DNA: TGTGCCAGCGGTCGACGGGAGAACACTGAAGCTTTCTTT. Translated: CASGRRENTEAFF.

The chain couples TRBV5-4 to TRBJ1-2; tentative D call: TRBD1 (5 bases). Trimming left V 3 bases short and J 3 bases short, with 15 bases between. The V gene's germline CDR1 is SGHNT and CDR2 YYREEE (reference sequence). The CDR3 loop spans 15 amino acids. The CDR3 bases are TGTGCCAGCAGCTGGGGCGCCGGGCGCGACTATGGCTACACCTTC. The encoded protein is CASSWGAGRDYGYTF.

The chain is built from TRBV5-1 and TRBJ1-6; 9 nucleotides match TRBD1. Germline assignment: CDR1 SGHRS and CDR2 YFSETQ. V lost 7 bases and J lost 2; bases outside the gene matches: 10. The CDR3 covers 17 residues. CDR3 nucleotide sequence: TGCGCCAGCGCTGCTACAGGGGGCGGGCCCTATAATTCACCCCTCCACTTT. Protein: CASAATGGGPYNSPLHF.

This clone has a single count. The gene calls are TRBV11-3 and TRBJ2-4, with 8 bases that match TRBD1. The V gene's germline CDR1 is SGHNT and CDR2 YENEEA. Trimming at V came to 4 bases and at J to 7 bases, leaving 6 bases not matched to a gene. The CDR3 length is 14 residues. The CDR3 nucleotides are TGTGCCAGCAGCTCGACAGGGGCGGGGAACATTCAGTACTTC. Its translation: CASSSTGAGNIQYF.

The chain combines TRBV5-6 with TRBJ1-3; 9 nucleotides line up with TRBD1. Germline V gene data show CDR1 as SGHDT and CDR2 as YYEEEE. V lost 4 bases and J lost 4; bases outside the gene matches: 12. There are 17 residues in the CDR3. The CDR3 loop reads CASSLGPTGGTGNTIYF. CDR3 sequence (DNA): TGTGCCAGCAGCCTGGGGCCGACAGGGGGAACGGGAAACACCATATATTTT.

The V call is TRBV7-8, the J call TRBJ1-3; 8 bases are shared with TRBD1. Germline trimming cut 1 base from V and 4 bases from J; bases unmatched to any gene: 3. The CDR3 sequence is 15 residues long. Germline V CDR1 and CDR2: SGHVS, FQNEAQ. CDR3 in amino acids: CASSLGGQAGNTIYF. DNA of the CDR3: TGTGCCAGCAGCTTAGGGGGACAGGCCGGAAACACCATATATTTT. Full variable domain (remainder filled in from reference TRBV7-8 and TRBJ1-3): GAGVSQSPRYKVAKRGQDVALRCDPISGHVSLFWYQQALGQGPEFLTYFQNEAQLDKSGLPSDRFFAERPEGSVSTLKIQRTQQEDSAVYLCASSLGGQAGNTIYFGEGSWLTVV.

The chain joins TRBV19 to TRBJ2-3, with D perhaps matching TRBD1 (7 bases). The CDR3 loop spans 15 amino acids. Per germline, CDR1 LNHDA and CDR2 SQIVND (reference sequence). V dropped 4 bases and J dropped 6 bases, with 17 bases sitting between them. The CDR3 sequence is CASSRDSRAGDTQYF. DNA for the CDR3: TGTGCCAGTAGTAGGGACAGCCGTGCGGGGGATACGCAGTATTTT.

A single count supports this clone. The chain joins TRBV7-3 to TRBJ2-1; 9 positions agree with TRBD2. CDR1 is SGHTA, CDR2 FQGTGA, per germline. The CDR3 spans 15 residues. V shed 2 bases, J shed 5 bases, and the junction held 4 bases outside the gene matches. CDR3 loop: CASSLQASGNNEQFF. The CDR3 nucleotides read TGTGCCAGCAGCTTACAGGCTAGCGGGAACAATGAGCAGTTCTTC.

The chain links TRBV13 to TRBJ2-7; 7 bases are shared with TRBD1. This CDR3 region has 15 residues. The junction had 14 bases not matched to a gene; V was cut back by 5 bases and J by 7 bases. From germline, CDR1 is PRHDT and CDR2 FYEKMQ (reference sequence). The chain's CDR3 is CASSARRDSQGEQYF. The CDR3 DNA sequence: TGTGCCAGCAGCGCGCGCCGGGACAGCCAAGGGGAGCAGTACTTC.

This chain uses TRBV19 with TRBJ1-2; D is possibly TRBD1 (5 bases). Trimming removed 4 bases from V and 3 bases from J, with 12 bases in between. This CDR3 spans 14 amino acids. Germline CDR1 is LNHDA and CDR2 is SQIVND (reference sequence). In DNA form, the CDR3 reads TGTGCCAGTAGTAGAACAGGCAACGACTATGGCTACACCTTC. It encodes CASSRTGNDYGYTF.

V and J are TRBV7-2 and TRBJ1-2; tentative D call: TRBD1 (5 bases). Germline V gives CDR1 SGHTA, CDR2 FQGNSA. The CDR3 is made up of 15 amino acids. V dropped 2 bases and J dropped 2 bases, with 12 bases sitting between them. The CDR3 is CASSLFTGVNYGYTF. The CDR3 DNA reads as TGTGCCAGCAGCTTATTTACGGGGGTAAACTATGGCTACACCTTC.

V and J are TRBV20-1 and TRBJ1-3, with unresolved D. Germline V gene data show CDR1 as DFQATT and CDR2 as SNEGSKA (reference sequence). V lost 5 bases and J lost 4, with 6 bases in between. The CDR3 spans 11 residues. CDR3 DNA: TGCAGTGCTCAGAGGGGAAACACCATATATTTT. It translates to CSAQRGNTIYF.

The chain is built from TRBV7-6 and TRBJ2-1; 7 bases agree with TRBD2. Trimming at V came to 4 bases and at J to 0 bases, leaving 3 bases not matched to a gene. The V gene's germline CDR1 is SGHVS and CDR2 FNYEAQ. CDR3 length: 15 amino acids. The CDR3 loop reads CASSSGLSSYNEQFF. The CDR3 bases are TGTGCCAGCAGCTCGGGACTAAGCTCCTACAATGAGCAGTTCTTC.

This chain links TRBV6-5 with TRBJ1-2; no clear D. The V end lost 6 bases, the J end lost 7 bases, and 18 bases lay between the germline ends. The germline V gene has CDR1 MNHEY and CDR2 SVGAGI. CDR3 size: 14 residues. CDR3 in DNA: TGTGCCAGCAGGCGCCCCGGCAGTCCAGGTGGCTACACCTTC. It specifies CASRRPGSPGGYTF.